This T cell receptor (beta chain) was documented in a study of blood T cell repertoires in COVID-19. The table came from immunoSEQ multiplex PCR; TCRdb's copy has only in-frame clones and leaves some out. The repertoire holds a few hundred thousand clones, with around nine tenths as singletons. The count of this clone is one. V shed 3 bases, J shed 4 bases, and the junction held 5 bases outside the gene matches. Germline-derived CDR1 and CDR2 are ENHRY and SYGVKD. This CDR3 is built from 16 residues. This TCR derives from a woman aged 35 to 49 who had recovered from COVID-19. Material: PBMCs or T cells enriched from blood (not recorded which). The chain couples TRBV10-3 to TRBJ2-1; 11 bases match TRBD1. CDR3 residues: CAISEEDRGPYNEQFF. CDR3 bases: TGTGCCATCAGTGAAGAGGACAGGGGGCCTTACAATGAGCAGTTCTTC.